The sequence of this T cell receptor (beta chain) was determined in a study of blood T cell repertoires in COVID-19 (dated by TCRdb to 2020 to 2021). For context, the study as a whole: Collaborator samples came from the United States, Italy and Spain and covered acute and convalescent phases of COVID-19. The prospective study material was composed of cDNA or gDNA derived from T cells, B-cell-depleted T cells, or PBMCs. Where available, HLA class I and class II types were taken from metadata supplied by the sample provider and were not determined by assay-based typing. The samples were drawn from two sources: the first 160 participants of the ongoing ImmuneRACE study, and 1,000 to 1,500 subjects contributed by 6 global collaborators. The sample metadata nearly always contained a de-identified subject ID, COVID-19 status, age in years and sex. Deeply sampled blood TCRbeta repertoires from subjects exposed to, actively infected with, or recovered from COVID-19 were included in the dataset. A freely available public database, intended as a resource for researchers studying the immune response to SARS-CoV-2, is where the repertoires were released. Broad study findings and their caveats: Clinical and demographic metadata were provided uncurated, with the amount varying by source and participant.

TCRbeta CDR3 regions were amplified from genomic DNA by means of the immunoSEQ Assay, a bias-controlled multiplex PCR. In the authors' own workflow: Nucleated cell counts per sample were estimated from amplification of reference gene primers within the assay. Sequence reads were collapsed and filtered to measure the absolute abundance of every unique TCRbeta CDR3 rearrangement. For each sample, productive Simpson clonality was calculated by taking the square root of Simpson's diversity index across productive rearrangements. TCRdb took over this immuneACCESS table, retaining in-frame rearrangements with V and J assigned. Such tables are incomplete; in checked studies, under half of the missing clones stem from an unresolved V gene, and the remainder is unexplained. The D gene and trimming were derived from the DNA, and the V and J assignments and clone size from that table. This sample gives tens of thousands of clones in total; about 85% of them show up just once. The ten biggest clones cover more than 8.5% of the sample.

The collaborating institutions used their own protocols to collect whole blood in K2EDTA tubes. For TCRbeta analysis, collaborators shipped samples as frozen whole blood, isolated PBMCs, or DNA extracted from either of those sample types. Notes on this clone: Which antigen it targets is not known. Qualities for individual bases were not recorded, and no much larger clone is one base off.

The sequence was collected from a human donor in a cohort sampled during active COVID-19. Source material: peripheral blood.

CDR3 reads: CASSLARDTQYF. Here is the DNA: TGTGCCAGCAGCTTAGCGCGAGATACGCAGTATTTT. Rearrangement joined TRBV7-8 to TRBJ2-3; no D gene is confidently identified. For CDR1 and CDR2, the germline V gene lists SGHVS and FQNEAQ. The CDR3 covers 12 residues, taking in both the cysteine and the phenylalanine. Only CDR3 DNA remains: 36 bases, in frame from the first base. The germline ends are 3 bases apart after V is trimmed by 0 bases and J by 5 bases.